This entry lists 8 T cell receptor beta chains sequenced from one sample in a study of blood T cell repertoires in COVID-19. The protocol was immunoSEQ multiplex PCR, while the TCRdb copy is restricted to in-frame clones and leaves out a portion. The sample records some 150,000 clones, 84% being singletons. Sample: peripheral blood. These receptors originate from a human donor with acute or convalescent COVID-19. The donor label of this sample is uncertain.

The sample holds one count of this clone. This chain joins TRBV30 and TRBJ2-3; a possible D gene is TRBD2 (5 bases). The CDR3 loop spans 13 amino acids. Per the germline V gene, CDR1 is GTSNPN and CDR2 is SVGIG (reference sequence). V was clipped by 2 bases and J by 4 bases, with 10 bases between them. For the CDR3, the DNA is TGTGCCTGGAGTTCGAGGGTAGCAGATACGCAGTATTTT. It codes for CAWSSRVADTQYF.

J is TRBJ1-2 and V is TRBV30; D unresolved. Germline lookup yields CDR1 GTSNPN and CDR2 SVGIG (reference sequence). Trimming removed 7 bases at V and 3 bases at J, with 15 bases between. The CDR3 has 13 amino acids. This CDR3 is CASAKAGDYGYTF. The DNA for the CDR3 is TGTGCCTCAGCAAAAGCCGGGGACTATGGCTACACCTTC.

V and J are TRBV21-1 and TRBJ2-1; the table's D gene call, TRBD2, was not cross checked with the DNA. TRBV21-1 is flagged as a pseudogene. The CDR3 spans 18 residues. This chain's CDR3 is CASSSRALSLSSYNEQFF. The CDR3 DNA follows: TGTGCCAGCAGCTCAAGAGCCTTATCCTTGAGCTCCTACAATGAGCAGTTCTTC.

The chain employs TRBV19 and TRBJ1-2; the match to TRBD1 covers 10 bases. V trimming: 4 bases; J trimming: 6 bases; junction bases outside the gene matches: 5. CDR3 length: 14 amino acids. Germline V gene lookup returns CDR1 LNHDA and CDR2 SQIVND (reference sequence). The CDR3 DNA sequence: TGTGCCAGTAGTACGTCCGGGACAGGGGATGGCTACACCTTC. This translates into CASSTSGTGDGYTF.

In its sample, this clone was seen a few times. This chain links TRBV2 with TRBJ1-4; tentatively, D is TRBD1 (6 bases). The CDR3 loop spans 14 amino acids. Trimming took 7 bases from V and 7 from J, leaving 16 bases between them. Germline V gene data show CDR1 as SNHLY and CDR2 as FYNNEI. The CDR3 DNA follows: TGTGCCAGCAAGGGTCGGCTAGGGGGTGAAAAACTGTTTTTT. Protein: CASKGRLGGEKLFF. The entire variable domain, with the rest obtained from reference TRBV2 and TRBJ1-4, is as follows: EPEVTQTPSHQVTQMGQEVILRCVPISNHLYFYWYRQILGQKVEFLVSFYNNEISEKSEIFDDQFSVERPDGSNFTLKIRSTKLEDSAMYFCASKGRLGGEKLFFGSGTQLSVL.

The chain carries TRBV19 and TRBJ1-3, with a tentative D call TRBD1 (5 bases). Trimming stripped 5 bases from V and 0 bases from J, with 17 bases between. The CDR3 loop spans 17 amino acids. The V gene's germline CDR1 is LNHDA and CDR2 SQIVND (reference sequence). In DNA form, the CDR3 reads TGTGCCAGTAGTCCAAGGGGCAGTCGCACCTCTGGAAACACCATATATTTT. This translates into CASSPRGSRTSGNTIYF. Combining the CDR3 with reference TRBV19 and TRBJ1-3 gives the whole variable domain DGGITQSPKYLFRKEGQNVTLSCEQNLNHDAMYWYRQDPGQGLRLIYYSQIVNDFQKGDIAEGYSVSREKKESFPLTVTSAQKNPTAFYLCASSPRGSRTSGNTIYFGEGSWLTVV.

The chain has TRBV7-3 and TRBJ2-3, with D possibly TRBD2 on 7 matching bases. CDR1 is SGHTA and CDR2 is FQGTGA in the germline V gene. The CDR3 has 17 amino acids. With 5 bases removed from V and 0 bases from J, the gap between germline ends came to 18 bases. The CDR3 loop reads CASSPRGRRESTDTQYF. CDR3 nucleotides: TGTGCCAGCAGCCCTAGGGGGAGGCGGGAGAGCACAGATACGCAGTATTTT. The full variable domain, with the rest looked up from reference TRBV7-3 and TRBJ2-3, is GAGVSQTPSNKVTEKGKYVELRCDPISGHTALYWYRQSLGQGPEFLIYFQGTGAADDSGLPNDRFFAVRPEGSVSTLKIQRTERGDSAVYLCASSPRGRRESTDTQYFGPGTRLTVL.

This clone was found once. The chain has TRBV7-2 and TRBJ2-1; TRBD2 matches at 13 bases. With 5 bases clipped from V and 8 bases from J, the junction kept 3 bases outside the gene matches. Germline CDR1 reads SGHTA; CDR2 reads FQGNSA. This CDR3 comprises 14 residues. The CDR3 DNA reads TGTGCCAGCAGCCGGACTAGCGGGAGCGATGAGCAGTTCTTC. Amino acids: CASSRTSGSDEQFF.